This T cell receptor beta chain is drawn from a study of cytomegalovirus exposure and HLA in healthy donors. About the research overall: Across 350 to 500 genotyped donors, 65% to 90% landed in the Caucasian-associated ancestry cluster. Study results and caveats: A later examination showed that TCR association rates differed by HLA locus, with DRB1 most and HLA-C fewest. In a later analysis, at a false discovery rate of 0.05, under 20,000 TCR beta sequences were associated with HLA alleles.

The PCR contained 60 Vbeta and 13 Jbeta primers. Sequenced by immunoSEQ multiplex PCR; TCRdb stores in-frame clones only, minus some. The sample includes a few hundred thousand clones, about 89% of them seen just once. Concerning this clone: Its antigen is still unknown.

Trimming shortened V by 5 bases and J by 8 bases, and 10 bases separated the two germline ends. CDR1 and CDR2 from the germline V gene are SGHTA and FQGTGA. This CDR3 region has 12 residues. The chain recombines TRBV7-3 with TRBJ2-1; D gene unclear. Sequenced material: PBMCs. The TCR comes from a woman aged 18-30 years in good health and CMV-seronegative. CDR3 bases: TGTGCCAGCAGCCCTAGTATGGATGAGCAGTTCTTC. It codes for CASSPSMDEQFF.